A single sample gave rise to the 4 T cell receptor beta chains below, sequenced in a study of blood T cell repertoires in COVID-19. The table came from immunoSEQ multiplex PCR; TCRdb's copy has only in-frame clones and leaves some out. The top ten clones hold roughly 5.3% of a sample with 110,000 to 150,000 clones, 70% to 90% of them seen once. Sequenced: peripheral blood. The source is a woman between 50 and 59 years old with acute or convalescent COVID-19.

This rearrangement joins TRBV3-1 (or the pseudogene TRBV3-2) to TRBJ1-6; D is possibly TRBD1 (5 bases). The CDR3 sequence is 16 residues long. V was pared by 7 bases and J by 0 bases, with 13 bases between. From germline, CDR1 is LGHDT and CDR2 YNNKEL (reference sequence). This CDR3 is CASTNRGSSYNSPLHF. CDR3 nucleotide sequence: TGTGCCAGCACTAACCGGGGGAGCTCCTATAATTCACCCCTCCACTTT.

The rearrangement joins TRBV4-2 to TRBJ2-7; 7 bases map to TRBD1. The J segment lost 6 bases and the V segment lost 3 bases, leaving 8 bases of the junction unmatched. The CDR3 extends over 14 amino acids. Looked up from germline, CDR1 is LGHNA and CDR2 is YNFKEQ. DNA of the CDR3: TGTGCCAGCAGCCAGGGGACAGTGCTTCCCGAGCAGTACTTC. Protein product: CASSQGTVLPEQYF.

The table lists this clone with a count of one. The chain recombines TRBV9 with TRBJ2-7; 9 nucleotides agree with TRBD2. Unmatched junction bases numbered 6, after V lost 4 bases and J lost 4 bases. CDR3 size: 14 residues. Germline V gene sequence: CDR1 SGDLS, CDR2 YYNGEE. CDR3 in DNA: TGTGCCAGCAGCCCCCTTAGCGGGGGTTACGAGCAGTACTTC. Amino acid sequence: CASSPLSGGYEQYF.

J is TRBJ2-5 and V is TRBV15; tentatively, D is TRBD2 (6 bases). The CDR3 loop spans 14 amino acids. Germline lookup yields CDR1 LNHNV and CDR2 YYDKDF (reference sequence). V was cut by 2 bases and J by 3 bases, with 10 bases left in between. CDR3 DNA: TGTGCCACCAGCAGAAGTCGGGGGAAAGAGACCCAGTACTTC. This encodes CATSRSRGKETQYF.